The T cell receptor (beta chain) under discussion was sequenced for a study of blood T cell repertoires in COVID-19. Study background: The United States, Italy and Spain supplied acute and convalescent COVID-19 samples. From T cells, B-cell-depleted T cells, or PBMCs came the material, which was cDNA or gDNA.

CDR3 length equals 14 residues. The germline V gene has CDR1 SNHLY and CDR2 FYNNEI. V dropped 6 bases and J dropped 10; count of bases not matched to a gene: 9. Methods used by the authors: Quantification of nucleated cells was approximated via reference gene primer amplification. TCRdb's copy holds only in-frame clones and misses some; the assay was immunoSEQ multiplex PCR. V and J calls and clone size follow that table, whereas D and trimming were derived from the DNA. The table lists some 100,000 clones, roughly 80% of them singletons. This rearrangement joins TRBV2 to TRBJ1-6; 7 bases match TRBD1. This clonotype originated in a man aged 45-65 years with acute or convalescent COVID-19. Sequencing was performed on peripheral blood. The CDR3 coding sequence is TGTGCCAGCAGAGATACAGGGGAAAGCTCACCCCTCCACTTT. Translated: CASRDTGESSPLHF.